This is a list of T cell receptor beta chains from one sample in a study of cytotoxic CD8 clonotypes in ibrutinib-treated CLL. The repertoire was sequenced with immunoSEQ multiplex PCR; TCRdb's copy has only in-frame clones and lacks some. The repertoire has fewer than 50,000 clones, 50% to 80% of them found once; the top ten carry 20% to 25%. The sample in question was PBMCs, obtained after 24 months of ibrutinib treatment. All receptors derive from a human donor with chronic lymphocytic leukemia. CDR3s include the opening cysteine and the closing phenylalanine or tryptophan. D genes are given only for firm matches. Clone sizes are given selectively: once, few, many, or a class where the clone is expanded.

D	size	J	V	CDR3	DNA
TRBD2	-	TRBJ2-5	TRBV2	CASRAWEGETQYF	TGTGCCAGCAGGGCCTGGGAGGGAGAGACCCAGTACTTC
-	-	TRBJ2-7	TRBV18	CASSPLAASYEQYF	TGTGCCAGCTCACCGTTGGCAGCCTCCTACGAGCAGTACTTC
TRBD1	medium-sized	TRBJ2-5	TRBV19	CASSRLDRQETQYF	TGTGCCAGTAGTAGGCTGGACAGGCAAGAGACCCAGTACTTC
-	-	TRBJ1-2	TRBV6-1	CASSEGWARYTF	TGTGCCAGCAGTGAAGGGTGGGCTCGCTACACCTTC
TRBD1	-	TRBJ2-6	TRBV6-1	CASSGYRGSFSGANVLTF	TGTGCCAGCAGTGGATACAGGGGCTCTTTCTCTGGGGCCAACGTCCTGACTTTC
-	-	TRBJ2-5	TRBV5-1	CASSFAGVKAETQYF	TGCGCCAGCAGCTTCGCAGGGGTTAAGGCGGAGACCCAGTACTTC
TRBD1	-	TRBJ1-2	TRBV5-1	CASPGWDSSNYGYTF	TGCGCCAGTCCGGGTTGGGACAGTTCTAACTATGGCTACACCTTC
TRBD1	-	TRBJ1-3	TRBV6-1	CASSTGGGNTIYF	TGTGCCAGCAGTACAGGGGGGGGAAACACCATATATTTT
TRBD1	-	TRBJ2-4	TRBV6-1	CASRLDRLAIQYF	TGTGCCAGCAGGCTGGACAGGCTGGCCATTCAGTACTTC
-	-	TRBJ2-2	TRBV6-4	CASRGRSGELFF	TGTGCCAGCCGGGGTCGATCCGGGGAGCTGTTTTTT
TRBD1	-	TRBJ2-7	TRBV5-1	CASSSTGTERYEQYF	TGCGCCAGCAGCTCTACCGGGACAGAGCGATACGAGCAGTACTTC
-	-	TRBJ2-7	TRBV5-6	CASSYTWTDTYEQYF	TGTGCCAGCAGCTATACTTGGACGGATACCTACGAGCAGTACTTC
-	-	TRBJ2-7	TRBV11-2	CASSLTLGPFARYEQYF	TGTGCCAGCAGCTTAACTTTGGGGCCCTTCGCCCGCTACGAGCAGTACTTC
TRBD1	-	TRBJ2-7	TRBV27	CASNSQGQHYEQYF	TGTGCCAGCAATTCACAGGGACAGCACTACGAGCAGTACTTC
-	-	TRBJ1-4	TRBV7-9	CASSTPWDEKLFF	TGTGCCAGCAGCACGCCCTGGGATGAAAAACTGTTTTTT
-	-	TRBJ1-1	TRBV29-1	CSVGGAEWMNTEAFF	TGCAGCGTTGGGGGCGCGGAGTGGATGAACACTGAAGCTTTCTTT
TRBD1	-	TRBJ2-7	TRBV13	CASSRKSGTGTNEQYF	TGTGCCAGCAGCCGGAAGTCCGGGACAGGGACAAACGAGCAGTACTTC
-	once	TRBJ2-7	TRBV6-5	CASSRDGSLEQYF	TGTGCCAGCAGCCGCGACGGTTCCCTCGAGCAGTACTTC
TRBD2	many	TRBJ2-1	TRBV5-6	CASSGGLALSYNEQFF	TGTGCCAGCAGCGGGGGACTAGCCCTCTCCTACAATGAGCAGTTCTTC
-	many	TRBJ2-3	TRBV9	CASSGRDRYTDTQYF	TGTGCCAGCAGCGGACGGGACCGATACACAGATACGCAGTATTTT
-	-	TRBJ2-7	TRBV29-1	CSVAPGGSYEQYF	TGCAGCGTTGCGCCAGGGGGGTCCTACGAGCAGTACTTC
-	-	TRBJ2-7	TRBV7-3	CASSLSGLLYEQYF	TGTGCCAGCAGCTTATCGGGTCTCCTCTACGAGCAGTACTTC
-	few	TRBJ2-1	TRBV7-9	CASSLAWAGDEQFF	TGTGCCAGCAGCTTAGCGTGGGCAGGGGATGAGCAGTTCTTC
TRBD2	-	TRBJ2-7	TRBV5-1	CASKAGGIFFGGYEQYF	TGCGCCAGCAAAGCGGGAGGAATCTTCTTTGGAGGGTACGAGCAGTACTTC
-	-	TRBJ1-2	TRBV30	CAWSLTGGYHAGYTF	TGTGCCTGGAGTCTCACGGGGGGGTATCACGCTGGCTACACCTTC
TRBD1	-	TRBJ1-2	TRBV5-1	CASSSRTGQGDYGYTF	TGCGCCAGCAGCTCCCGGACTGGACAGGGGGACTATGGCTACACCTTC
TRBD2	-	TRBJ2-3	TRBV5-1	CASSRDGTSGRADGTDTQYF	TGCGCCAGCAGCAGGGACGGGACTAGCGGGAGGGCCGATGGGACAGATACGCAGTATTTT
-	-	TRBJ1-1	TRBV4-2	CASSQEMIGVTEAFF	TGTGCCAGCAGCCAAGAGATGATCGGGGTCACTGAAGCTTTCTTT
-	-	TRBJ2-1	TRBV7-9	CASSLVTGYNEQFF	TGTGCCAGCAGCTTAGTAACTGGGTACAATGAGCAGTTCTTC
-	-	TRBJ2-7	TRBV2	CASCPGGGDNEQYF	TGTGCCAGCTGTCCTGGAGGGGGTGATAACGAGCAGTACTTC
TRBD1	few	TRBJ1-2	TRBV19	CASSTRQGGSGYGYTF	TGTGCCAGTAGTACCCGACAGGGAGGTAGTGGCTATGGCTACACCTTC
-	-	TRBJ2-3	TRBV10-3	CAISAPTLDSGDTQYF	TGTGCCATCAGTGCACCGACTCTAGATTCGGGAGATACGCAGTATTTT
TRBD2	-	TRBJ2-2	TRBV10-3	CAISEPGLAVGELFF	TGTGCCATCAGTGAGCCGGGACTAGCTGTCGGGGAGCTGTTTTTT
TRBD1	-	TRBJ2-6	TRBV18	CASSPFRDSYSGANVLTF	TGTGCCAGCTCACCTTTCCGGGACAGCTACTCTGGGGCCAACGTCCTGACTTTC
-	-	TRBJ1-4	TRBV25-1	CATEGGASEKLFF	TGTGCCACCGAGGGTGGGGCTTCTGAAAAACTGTTTTTT
-	few	TRBJ1-3	TRBV18	CASSFNAGNTIYF	TGTGCCAGCTCATTTAATGCTGGAAACACCATATATTTT
-	-	TRBJ1-1	TRBV10-3	CAISATGTSVEAFF	TGTGCCATCAGTGCAACAGGGACCTCTGTTGAAGCTTTCTTT
-	-	TRBJ1-2	TRBV4-1	CASSQGWRDGYTF	TGCGCCAGCAGCCAAGGATGGAGGGATGGCTACACCTTC
-	-	TRBJ1-1	TRBV4-1	CASSRTTGEAFF	TGCGCCAGCAGCCGTACGACAGGAGAAGCTTTCTTT
-	-	TRBJ1-2	TRBV30	CAWNPRGDYGYTF	TGTGCCTGGAATCCGAGGGGGGACTATGGCTACACCTTC
TRBD1	-	TRBJ2-7	TRBV11-2	CASSLYRTGPYEQYF	TGTGCCAGCAGCTTATATCGGACAGGACCCTACGAGCAGTACTTC
-	-	TRBJ2-7	TRBV28	CASRLTAGYLEQYF	TGTGCCAGCAGGTTGACTGCAGGGTATCTCGAGCAGTACTTC